This entry is about one T cell receptor (beta chain). In germline, CDR1 is SGHRS, CDR2 YFSETQ. J lost 6 bases, V lost 0 bases, and 4 bases had no gene match. The CDR3 extends over 14 amino acids. The authors loaded roughly 180 ng DNA, about 30,000 T cell genomes, into sorted-subset replicate PCRs. In the original analysis: Owing to the provision of junction-only sequences devoid of quality scores by immunoSEQ, filtering differed. Some clones are missing from TCRdb's copy, which holds only in-frame ones; the method was immunoSEQ multiplex PCR. That table furnishes V, J and clone size, whereas the DNA furnished D and trimming. The table includes some 2,000,000 clones, 90% to 95% detected once. CD4+ cells were split into CD45RA+ naive and CD45RA-negative memory subsets. This entry is derived from a study of shared clonotypes between healthy human individuals. At the level of the study: Every donor yielded three CD4 naive, three CD4 memory, two CD8 naive and one CD8 memory plate.

The receptor was derived from a man aged 18 to 30 in good health. The sequencing sample was made of naive CD4+ T cells sorted from blood. Stated subset: CD45RA+ positively selected. The V call is TRBV5-1, the J call TRBJ2-7; TRBD1 matches 9 bases. Here the CDR3 DNA reads TGCGCCAGCAGCTTGGGCGGGACAGGGATCGAGCAGTACTTC. Translating it yields CASSLGGTGIEQYF.